This T cell receptor (beta chain) was identified during a study of cytomegalovirus exposure and HLA in healthy donors. For the study at large: Researchers found that just over 80% of 350 to 500 genotyped donors fell within the Caucasian-associated ancestry cluster.

The primer mix had 60 Vbeta and 13 Jbeta primers. Method: immunoSEQ multiplex PCR; TCRdb's copy keeps in-frame clones and lacks some. The sample records over 150,000 clones, about 78% being singletons. General study findings and limits: Several of the most significant clusters were apparently associated with common viral pathogens in a later analysis.

For this clone: Antigen specificity is unknown.

The sequence was collected from a woman between 45 and 60 years old in good health and CMV-seropositive. The sample was PBMCs.

The CDR3 nucleotides are TGTGCCACCAGCAGGGGTGGACAGGGGGCCAACTATGGCTACACCTTC. Its translation: CATSRGGQGANYGYTF. V is TRBV15 and J is TRBJ1-2; 11 positions agree with TRBD1. Trimming removed 3 bases from V and 2 bases from J; junction bases left unmatched: 5. The CDR3 has 16 residues. Germline V gene sequence: CDR1 LNHNV, CDR2 YYDKDF (reference sequence).